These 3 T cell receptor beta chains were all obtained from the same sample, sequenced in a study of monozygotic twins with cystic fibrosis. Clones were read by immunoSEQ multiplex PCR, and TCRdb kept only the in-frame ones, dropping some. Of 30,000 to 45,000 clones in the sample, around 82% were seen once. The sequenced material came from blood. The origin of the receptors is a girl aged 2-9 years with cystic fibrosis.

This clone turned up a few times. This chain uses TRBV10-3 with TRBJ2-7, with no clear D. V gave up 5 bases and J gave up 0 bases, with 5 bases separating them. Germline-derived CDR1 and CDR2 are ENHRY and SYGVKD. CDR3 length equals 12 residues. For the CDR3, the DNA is TGTGCCATCAGTTCCAGCTCCTACGAGCAGTACTTC. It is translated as CAISSSSYEQYF.

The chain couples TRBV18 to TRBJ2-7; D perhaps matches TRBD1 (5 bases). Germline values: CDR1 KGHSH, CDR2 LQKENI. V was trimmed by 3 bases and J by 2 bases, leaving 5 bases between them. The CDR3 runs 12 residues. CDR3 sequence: CASSPGPYEQYF. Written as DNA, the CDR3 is TGTGCCAGCTCACCGGGGCCCTACGAGCAGTACTTC.

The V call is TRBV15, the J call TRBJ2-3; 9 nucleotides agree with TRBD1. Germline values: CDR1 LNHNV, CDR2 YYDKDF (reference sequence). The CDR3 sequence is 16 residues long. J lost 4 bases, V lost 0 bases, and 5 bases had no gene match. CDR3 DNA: TGTGCCACCAGCAGAGAGGGACAGGGTTCTTCAGATACGCAGTATTTT. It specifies CATSREGQGSSDTQYF.